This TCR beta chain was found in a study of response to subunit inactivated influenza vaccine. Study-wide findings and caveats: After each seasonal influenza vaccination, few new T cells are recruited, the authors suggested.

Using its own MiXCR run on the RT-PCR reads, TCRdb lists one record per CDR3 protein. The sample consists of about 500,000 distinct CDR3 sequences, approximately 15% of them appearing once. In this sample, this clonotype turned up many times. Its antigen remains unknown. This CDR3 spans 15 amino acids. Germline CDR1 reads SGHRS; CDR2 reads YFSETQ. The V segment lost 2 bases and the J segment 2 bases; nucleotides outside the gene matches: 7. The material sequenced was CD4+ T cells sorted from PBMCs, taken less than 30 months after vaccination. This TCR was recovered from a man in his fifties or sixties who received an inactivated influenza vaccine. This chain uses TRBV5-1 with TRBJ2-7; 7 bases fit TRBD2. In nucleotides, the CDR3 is TGCGCCAGCAGCTTCAGCGGGGTGACGACCTACGAGCAGTACTTC. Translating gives CASSFSGVTTYEQYF.